Each of the 7 T cell receptor beta chains below was sequenced from the same sample in a study of post-analysis software for immune sequencing data. Whole-study results and caveats: Compared with controls, patients had more of 4 to 6 TRBV segments, including TRBV5-6, TRBV5-1 and TRBV20-1.

Their antigens are not known. The authors incorporated unique molecular identifiers into the TCR beta cDNA libraries. TCRdb independently ran MiXCR on the PCR reads; one entry per CDR3 protein. The sample records roughly 730,000 distinct CDR3 sequences, about 32% being singletons. The source material was blood. The receptors originated from a girl aged 5 to 17 with multiple sclerosis.

The rearrangement joins TRBV6-5 to TRBJ1-2, with D unclear. This CDR3 is 13 amino acids long. Trimming took off 0 bases at V and 4 bases at J, with 6 bases between the two ends. Germline CDR1 reads MNHEY; CDR2 reads SVGAGI. CDR3 region: CASSYSISYGYTF. The CDR3 coding sequence is TGTGCCAGCAGTTACTCGATCAGCTATGGCTACACCTTC.

This clonotype was seen many times. The chain employs TRBV28 and TRBJ2-3, with D unresolved. The germline V gene encodes CDR1 MDHEN and CDR2 SYDVKM. V was trimmed by 6 bases and J by 7 bases, leaving 14 bases between them. CDR3 length equals 13 residues. The CDR3 DNA follows: TGTGCCAGCAGCCTACTTGGGTCCAATACGCAGTATTTT. This sequence encodes CASSLLGSNTQYF.

This clonotype was counted between two and nine times. The chain combines TRBV28 with TRBJ2-5, with 13 bases matching TRBD2. V lost 6 bases, J lost 8 bases, and 18 bases stayed unmatched. From germline, CDR1 is MDHEN and CDR2 SYDVKM. This CDR3 is 18 amino acids long. CDR3 nucleotides: TGTGCCAGCAGCCTGATGCATGGACTAGCGGGGGCGGGGGAAACCCAGTACTTC. Its translation is CASSLMHGLAGAGETQYF.

This clonotype was detected only a few times. The gene calls are TRBV5-5 and TRBJ2-7; the D gene is possibly TRBD2 (5 bases). V gave up 5 bases and J gave up 0 bases, with 9 bases separating them. The CDR3 consists of 13 residues. The germline gives CDR1 SGHKS, CDR2 YYEKEE (reference sequence). The CDR3 DNA reads TGTGCCAGCAGTTACGGGGACTCCTACGAGCAGTACTTC. Translated: CASSYGDSYEQYF.

The table lists this clonotype with a few counts. The chain uses TRBV5-1 and TRBJ2-5, with TRBD2 identical over 7 bases. The germline CDR1 and CDR2 sequences are SGHRS and YFSETQ. The J segment lost 11 bases and the V segment lost 1 base, leaving 5 bases of the junction unmatched. CDR3 size: 12 residues. Here the CDR3 reads CASSLWEGEQYF. The CDR3 nucleotides read TGCGCCAGCAGCTTGTGGGAGGGTGAGCAGTACTTC.

Many counts were recorded for this clonotype. The chain couples TRBV6-5 to TRBJ1-2, with TRBD1 identical over 8 bases. Per the germline V gene, CDR1 is MNHEY and CDR2 is SVGAGI. There are 15 residues in the CDR3. The junction had 7 bases not matched to a gene; V was cut back by 3 bases and J by 4 bases. DNA for the CDR3: TGTGCCAGCAGTTATGCCTCAGGGGGCGGCTATGGCTACACCTTC. As protein: CASSYASGGGYGYTF.

This clonotype has just a few counts. This chain uses TRBV20-1 with TRBJ2-1; TRBD2 matches at 13 bases. Looked up from germline, CDR1 is DFQATT and CDR2 is SNEGSKA (reference sequence). The V gene end was trimmed by 1 base and the J gene end by 9 bases; junction bases not matched to a gene: 6. The CDR3 loop spans 15 amino acids. In DNA form, the CDR3 reads TGCAGTGCTAGAGCCACCGGGACTAGCGGGATTGAGCAGTTCTTC. It specifies CSARATGTSGIEQFF.